Each of the 9 T cell receptor beta chains below was sequenced from the same sample in a study of preoperative IRX-2 immunotherapy in early breast cancer. Using immunoSEQ multiplex PCR, the repertoire was profiled, and TCRdb retains in-frame clones only, with some absent. Of roughly 14,000 clones detected, approximately 90% appear once; the ten largest clones hold over 25%. Stated treatment: preoperative locoregional IRX-2 cytokine immunotherapy. The sample was gathered from a patient treated with IRX-2 immunotherapy. These receptors originate from a human donor with breast cancer.

V and J are TRBV6-1 and TRBJ1-2; the D is unclear. Germline-derived CDR1 and CDR2 are MNHNS and SASEGT. This CDR3 has 13 residues. Trimming removed 3 bases at V and 8 bases at J, with 13 bases between. The chain's CDR3 is CASSDDYRFGYTF. The CDR3, as DNA: TGTGCCAGCAGTGACGACTACCGGTTCGGCTACACCTTC.

V usage is TRBV6-5 and J usage is TRBJ1-1; D remains unclear. V shed 0 bases and J shed 3 bases, with 11 bases lying between them. This CDR3 has 15 amino acids. The V gene's germline CDR1 is MNHEY and CDR2 SVGAGI. The CDR3 coding sequence is TGTGCCAGCAGTTACTCGGTGGTAAGAGACACTGAAGCTTTCTTT. Its protein product is CASSYSVVRDTEAFF.

The rearrangement uses TRBV7-3 and TRBJ2-1; the D is unclear. The germline V gene has CDR1 SGHTA and CDR2 FQGTGA. The length of the CDR3 is 16 residues. V lost 2 bases and J lost 3, with 14 bases in between. The DNA for the CDR3 is TGTGCCAGCAGCTTAGGGATGGGGAAGGACTACAATGAGCAGTTCTTC. It specifies CASSLGMGKDYNEQFF.

V usage is TRBV4-2 and J usage is TRBJ2-5; 13 nucleotides line up with TRBD2. The CDR3 covers 18 residues. Germline values: CDR1 LGHNA, CDR2 YNFKEQ. V dropped 0 bases and J dropped 5; count of bases not matched to a gene: 9. CDR3 bases: TGTGCCAGCAGCCAAGATGCGGGACTAGCGGGGTTTTCGGAGACCCAGTACTTC. Protein: CASSQDAGLAGFSETQYF.

The chain combines TRBV6-5 with TRBJ2-7; 9 positions match TRBD1. Germline CDR1 and CDR2: MNHEY and SVGAGI. V dropped 6 bases and J dropped 2; count of bases not matched to a gene: 8. The CDR3 covers 15 residues. CDR3 amino acids: CASSSGQGVPYEQYV. As DNA, the CDR3 is TGTGCCAGCAGCTCGGGACAGGGAGTACCCTACGAGCAGTACGTC.

The V gene is TRBV27, the J gene TRBJ1-5; D gene ambiguous. Germline V CDR1 and CDR2: MNHEY, SMNVEV (reference sequence). V was clipped by 5 bases and J by 0 bases, with 11 bases between them. The CDR3 contains 15 residues. The DNA of the CDR3 is TGTGCCAGCAGTCCCCCGGGATATAGCAATCAGCCCCAGCATTTT. Residues: CASSPPGYSNQPQHF.

CDR3 nucleotides: TGTGCCAGCAGCCCGGACACTAACTATGGCTACACCTTC. This sequence encodes CASSPDTNYGYTF. The chain is built from TRBV5-4 and TRBJ1-2; possibly TRBD1 for D (5 bases). The CDR3 extends over 13 amino acids. CDR1 and CDR2 from the germline V gene are SGHNT and YYREEE (reference sequence). Between the trimmed V and J ends, which lost 4 bases and 0 bases, there was a span of 7 bases.

The chain has TRBV7-9 and TRBJ1-2; no clear D. Trimming shortened V by 1 base and J by 7 bases, and 10 bases separated the two germline ends. Germline lookup yields CDR1 SEHNR and CDR2 FQNEAQ (reference sequence). The CDR3 consists of 13 residues. The chain's CDR3 is CASSLGELGGYTF. Here the CDR3 DNA reads TGTGCCAGCAGCTTAGGGGAATTGGGTGGCTACACCTTC. Full variable domain (rest looked up from reference TRBV7-9 and TRBJ1-2): DTGVSQNPRHKITKRGQNVTFRCDPISEHNRLYWYRQTLGQGPEFLTYFQNEAQLEKSRLLSDRFSAERPKGSFSTLEIQRTEQGDSAMYLCASSLGELGGYTFGSGTRLTVV.

The chain uses TRBV5-1 and TRBJ2-1; 12 bases agree with TRBD2. V was clipped by 4 bases and J by 2 bases; unmatched bases: 10. This CDR3 contains 18 residues. CDR1 SGHRS and CDR2 YFSETQ come from the germline V gene. CDR3 protein: CASSRWTSGASTYNEQFF. The CDR3 DNA is TGCGCCAGCAGCAGGTGGACTAGCGGGGCCTCGACCTACAATGAGCAGTTCTTC.